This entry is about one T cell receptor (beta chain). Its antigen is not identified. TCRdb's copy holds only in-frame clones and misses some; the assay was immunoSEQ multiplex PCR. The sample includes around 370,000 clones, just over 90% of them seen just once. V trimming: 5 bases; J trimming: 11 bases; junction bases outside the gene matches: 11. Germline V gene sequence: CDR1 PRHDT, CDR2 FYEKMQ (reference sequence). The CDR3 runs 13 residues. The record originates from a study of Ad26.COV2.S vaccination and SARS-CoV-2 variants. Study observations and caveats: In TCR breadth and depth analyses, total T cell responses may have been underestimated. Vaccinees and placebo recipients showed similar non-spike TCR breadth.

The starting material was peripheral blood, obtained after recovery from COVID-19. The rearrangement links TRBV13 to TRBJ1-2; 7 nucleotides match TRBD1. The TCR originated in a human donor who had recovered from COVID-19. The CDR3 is CASSPQLGQLYTF. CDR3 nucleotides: TGTGCCAGCAGCCCACAATTGGGACAGTTGTACACCTTC.